This TCR beta chain stems from a study of molecular identifiers for immune sequencing clone quantification (dated by TCRdb to 2017 to 2018). A note on the overall study: In a replicate experiment, RNA from roughly 21,000 or 96,000 naive CD8 T cells was split into five aliquots, four of which were sequenced. This methods study used CD8 T cells to benchmark TCR RNA copy counting and molecular-identifier clustering-based TCR repertoire sequencing (MIDCIRS).

Notes on this clonotype: Its antigen target is currently unknown. Just one base apart from a much larger clone, this may be a read error.

The CDR3 contains 13 residues, cysteine and phenylalanine counted. Only the CDR3 DNA stays, 39 bases, in frame from base 1. Via the germline V gene (reference sequence), CDR1 is MNHNY and CDR2 SVGAGI. V is shortened by 2 bases, J by 7 bases, and the region joining them spans 9 bases. Libraries of naive CD8 T cells were built from about 20,000 to 1,000,000 sorted cells, with 10%, 30% or 50% of the purified RNA used. Naive CD8 T cells were FACS-sorted as CD8+CD4-CCR7+CD45RA+ on a BD FACSAria II into RLT Plus buffer. Detection sensitivity was tested by spiking Jurkat RNA equal to about eleven TCR copies' worth into samples containing roughly 19,000-1,000,000 naive CD8 T cells. Enrichment of CD8 T cells was performed with RosetteSep CD8+ T Cell Enrichment Cocktail and Ficoll-Paque, after which ACK red cell lysis was carried out. Receptor libraries were prepared by PCR. Sequencing used a NextSeq 500. Bulk TCR libraries were generated as previously described, with the TCR primers listed in Table S5 used. Total RNA was purified with the Qiagen AllPrep DNA/RNA kit. Before any analysis, reads coming from multiple sequencing runs of the same library were combined into one pool. From the authors' description of their analysis: Only reads with exact TCR constant sequence were kept, trimmed to 150 nt, and grouped by their 12-nt molecular barcodes. Reads within each barcode group were sub-clustered using a 15% Levenshtein threshold, and quality-weighted consensus sequences were constructed for each RNA molecule. Non-functional sequences were filtered out, along with any lower-count sequence sitting one edit away from another sequence. On the basis of fitting two negative binomial distributions, barcode sub-clusters with fewer than 20% of the maximum read count were discarded. Using fastp at Q25 and MiXCR, TCRdb reprocessed the public reads and kept productive beta chains. For every CDR3 protein sequence, its rows merge into one entry that carries the most common genes and DNA. TCRdb assigned the V and J calls; the authors' analysis was not used. Present in this sample are around 470,000 distinct CDR3 sequences, roughly 25% of which were seen just once. Under 0.8% of the sample is in the top ten clones.

Overall results and qualifications from the work: Spiked-in Jurkat TCR RNA (10 copies' worth), which is not part of the donor repertoire, was contained in the naive libraries. Modeling estimated roughly 3.2 recovered TCR RNA copies per cell, compared with approximately 9.5 by digital PCR, which implies 25% to 30% capture efficiency. The sizes of highly expanded clones could end up underestimated when identical TCR molecules share a barcode. Without barcode sub-clustering, chimeric consensus sequences inflated TCR diversity; chimeras reached as high as 47%. Even against a background of approximately 1 million naive CD8 T cells, spiked-in Jurkat TCR RNA amounting to a single cell's worth was reported to be detectable. Clones above 20 RNA copies held over 98% of molecules in CMV-specific effector cells but under 1% in naive cells.

In this chain, TRBV6-6 is recombined with TRBJ2-1; a tentative D match to TRBD2 spans 5 bases. Source material: naive CD8+ T cells from blood, with Jurkat cell RNA spiked in. Reading the label with the study, this specimen's cell subset or site is: FACS-sorted CD8+CD4-CCR7+CD45RA+ naive T cells. The origin of this receptor is a human donor in good health. Some libraries in this study had Jurkat cell RNA spiked in. The CDR3 sequence is CASSYGSGNEQFF. The DNA reads TGTGCCAGCAGTTACGGGTCGGGGAATGAGCAGTTCTTC.